The 10 T cell receptor beta chains below come from one sample, sequenced in a study of blood T cell repertoires in COVID-19. Sequenced by immunoSEQ multiplex PCR; TCRdb stores in-frame clones only, minus some. The repertoire holds 150,000 or so clones, with just under 85% as singletons. Source material: PBMCs or T cells enriched from blood (not recorded which). These receptors all come from a man between 45 and 60 years old who had recovered from COVID-19.

This chain links TRBV7-9 with TRBJ2-1; no clear D. V lost 5 bases and J 7 bases, leaving 3 bases between the germline ends. Germline V gene data show CDR1 as SEHNR and CDR2 as FQNEAQ (reference sequence). This CDR3 contains 10 residues. The CDR3 DNA follows: TGTGCCAGCAGCCGGAATGAGCAGTTCTTC. Translation gives CASSRNEQFF. Variable domain in full (rest from reference TRBV7-9 and TRBJ2-1): DTGVSQNPRHKITKRGQNVTFRCDPISEHNRLYWYRQTLGQGPEFLTYFQNEAQLEKSRLLSDRFSAERPKGSFSTLEIQRTEQGDSAMYLCASSRNEQFFGPGTRLTVL.

Notes on this clone: A junction boundary mismatches the germline segment, possibly from a read error. The V and J genes are TRBV12-5 and TRBJ2-4; D is perhaps TRBD1 (6 bases). Germline CDR1 LGHNT, CDR2 FRNRAP. The CDR3 contains 12 residues. In nucleotides, the CDR3 is TGTGCTAGTGGCTTGGACAGTTACATTCAGTACTTC. Its protein product is CASGLDSYIQYF.

The chain has TRBV5-1 and TRBJ1-1; D is perhaps TRBD1 (6 bases). Trimming cost V 5 bases and J 0 bases, with 11 bases left between them. The CDR3 runs 14 residues. The V gene's germline CDR1 is SGHRS and CDR2 YFSETQ. CDR3 DNA: TGCGCCAGCAGACCGGACAGTATGAACACTGAAGCTTTCTTT. It codes for CASRPDSMNTEAFF.

The chain uses TRBV5-4 and TRBJ2-2; TRBD2 agrees at 8 bases. Germline assignment: CDR1 SGHNT and CDR2 YYREEE (reference sequence). The CDR3 sequence is 16 residues long. The V segment lost 5 bases and the J segment 0 bases; nucleotides outside the gene matches: 6. The CDR3 protein is CASRRERGTNTGELFF. CDR3 nucleotides: TGTGCCAGCAGGAGGGAGCGGGGGACGAACACCGGGGAGCTGTTTTTT.

This clone was observed a single time. This chain joins TRBV10-3 and TRBJ1-2; D possibly corresponds to TRBD1 (6 bases). This CDR3 comprises 15 residues. V was trimmed by 2 bases and J by 4 bases, leaving 14 bases between them. The germline V gene has CDR1 ENHRY and CDR2 SYGVKD. CDR3 sequence reads: CAISEGKGQIYGYTF. As DNA, the CDR3 is TGTGCCATCAGTGAGGGGAAAGGACAGATCTATGGCTACACCTTC.

The rearrangement links TRBV6-5 to TRBJ1-2; 8 nucleotides line up with TRBD1. J was trimmed by 6 bases and V by 7 bases; bases with no gene match: 7. Germline lookup yields CDR1 MNHEY and CDR2 SVGAGI. The CDR3 covers 13 residues. The DNA of the CDR3 is TGTGCCAGCACCGATTTACAGGGGGATGGCTACACCTTC. It translates to CASTDLQGDGYTF.

V and J are TRBV21-1 and TRBJ1-3; the DNA was not used to check the table's D call, TRBD1. TRBV21-1 is described as a pseudogene. The CDR3 extends over 15 amino acids. The CDR3 sequence: CASSNPGVAGNTIYF. CDR3 nucleotides: TGTGCCAGCAGCAACCCAGGGGTGGCTGGAAACACCATATATTTT.

The count of this clone is one. The V and J genes are TRBV4-1 and TRBJ1-2; 8 nucleotides align to TRBD1. The germline V gene has CDR1 MGHRA and CDR2 YSYEKL. The CDR3 length is 18 residues. The junction had 12 bases not matched to a gene; V was cut back by 1 base and J by 2 bases. The CDR3 loop is CASSQAEGQAPLNYGYTF. In DNA, the CDR3 is TGCGCCAGCAGCCAAGCCGAGGGACAGGCGCCCTTAAACTATGGCTACACCTTC.

The chain uses TRBV27 and TRBJ2-5; tentative D call: TRBD2 (7 bases). Germline CDR1 reads MNHEY; CDR2 reads SMNVEV (reference sequence). Trimming cost V 5 bases and J 5 bases, with 18 bases left between them. CDR3 size: 15 residues. The CDR3 bases are TGTGCCAGCAGTGGACTAGGGGGGCAGTGGGAGACCCAGTACTTC. It specifies CASSGLGGQWETQYF.

The J gene is TRBJ2-2, the V gene TRBV13; D is ambiguous. Germline V gene data show CDR1 as PRHDT and CDR2 as FYEKMQ (reference sequence). V was cut by 5 bases and J by 1 base, with 14 bases left in between. CDR3 length: 16 residues. CDR3 sequence reads: CASSVGPGLNTGELFF. The CDR3 bases are TGTGCCAGCAGCGTCGGTCCAGGCCTGAACACCGGGGAGCTGTTTTTT.